This is a list of T cell receptor beta chains from one sample in a study of shared clonotypes between healthy human individuals. Profiling relied on immunoSEQ multiplex PCR, and the TCRdb table lists in-frame clones only, not all of them. The sample shows about 2 million clones, about 95% of them seen only once. The source material was naive CD8+ T cells sorted from blood. These receptors were obtained from a young man in good health. CDR3s include the opening cysteine and the closing phenylalanine or tryptophan. The order of the fields is V gene, D gene, clone size, J gene, CDR3 length, CDR3 DNA, CDR3 protein. The D gene is left open where the match is weak. The size field is filled for only some rows; it gives once, few, many or a size class.

TRBV5-1	-	-	TRBJ2-4	14	TGCGCCAGCAGCTTGAGATACACTGGGGACATTCAGTACTTC	CASSLRYTGDIQYF
TRBV27	-	-	TRBJ2-3	13	TGTGCCAGCAGTTTATTCCACTCAGATACGCAGTATTTT	CASSLFHSDTQYF
TRBV4-1	TRBD1	-	TRBJ1-1	15	TGCGCCAGCAGCCTCGGGGGACAGGGCATATTTGAAGCTTTCTTT	CASSLGGQGIFEAFF
TRBV7-9	TRBD1	once	TRBJ1-3	16	TGTGCCAGCAGTCCCTCCGGGACAGGGATTGGAAACACCATATATTTT	CASSPSGTGIGNTIYF
TRBV4-1	TRBD2	once	TRBJ2-3	19	TGCGCCAGCAGCCAAATACTCTTAGCGGGAGGGCTAGGGACAGATACGCAGTATTTT	CASSQILLAGGLGTDTQYF
TRBV30	-	-	TRBJ2-7	13	TGTGCCTGGAGCGAAGACGGGCTCTACGAGCAGTACTTC	CAWSEDGLYEQYF
TRBV30	-	-	TRBJ2-7	12	TGTGCCTGGAGTCCAGGGCCCTACGAGCAGTACTTC	CAWSPGPYEQYF
TRBV9	TRBD2	-	TRBJ2-1	17	TGTGCCAGCAGCGTAACTAGCGGGGCCACGACTCGCAATGAGCAGTTCTTC	CASSVTSGATTRNEQFF
TRBV27	TRBD1	-	TRBJ1-2	16	TGTGCCAGCAGTCCCAGCCCTGGACAGGGAATAGGGGGCTACACCTTC	CASSPSPGQGIGGYTF
TRBV19	TRBD1	-	TRBJ1-4	16	TGTGCCAGTAGTACCTGGACAGGGCCCACTAATGAAAAACTGTTTTTT	CASSTWTGPTNEKLFF
TRBV21-1	-	-	TRBJ1-1	17	TGTGCCAGCAGCCTACCGGGACAGGGGGCGAAGGGCGCTGAAGCTTTCTTT	CASSLPGQGAKGAEAFF
TRBV4-1	-	-	TRBJ2-1	16	TGCGCCAGCAGCCAAGACGCTGTAGGGGATTACAATGAGCAGTTCTTC	CASSQDAVGDYNEQFF
TRBV11-2	-	-	TRBJ1-2	11	TGTGCCAGCAGCTTAGATGGACTCTACACCTTC	CASSLDGLYTF
TRBV19	TRBD2	-	TRBJ2-7	15	TGTGCCAGTAGTATTTTGGCGGGAGGATCCTACGAGCAGTACTTC	CASSILAGGSYEQYF
TRBV7-9	TRBD1	-	TRBJ1-4	13	TGTGCCAGCAGCTCCGGACAGGGGGAAAAACTGTTTTTT	CASSSGQGEKLFF
TRBV11-3	TRBD1	-	TRBJ1-1	13	TGTGCCAGCAGCTTAAGGCAGGGGGTTGAAGCTTTCTTT	CASSLRQGVEAFF
TRBV5-6	TRBD2	once	TRBJ2-1	16	TGTGCCAGCAGCTTGGCTGCGGGAGGGCCGTATTATGAGCAGTTCTTC	CASSLAAGGPYYEQFF
TRBV28	-	-	TRBJ2-2	16	TGTGCCAGCAGTCTGATTCGGACCGGCTCCACCGGGGAGCTGTTTTTT	CASSLIRTGSTGELFF
TRBV27	-	-	TRBJ2-3	14	TGTGCCAGCAGTCCCCGGGACCACACAGATACGCAGTATTTT	CASSPRDHTDTQYF
TRBV5-5	-	-	TRBJ2-7	14	TGTGCCAGCAGCTTGAGTTATCAGGGACCCGAGCAGTACTTC	CASSLSYQGPEQYF